Below, 9 T cell receptor beta chains from the same sample are listed, as sequenced in a study of T cell responses to AZD1222 COVID-19 vaccine (dated by TCRdb to about 2021). The time point label of this sample denotes: about 28 days (+/-7) after the second vaccine dose. To prepare the library, the immunoSEQ multiplex PCR assay was applied. Sourced from immuneACCESS, this table was stored by TCRdb with only in-frame sequences that have V and J called. A share of the clones is absent; for the studies checked, an unresolved V gene accounts for under half, and the remainder has no known explanation. The sample contains about 170,000 clones, around 90% of them found a single time. The ten largest clones represent 0.85% to 1.2% of the sample. The sample here was peripheral blood, taken 28 days after the second AZD1222 dose. The receptors originated from an adult who received the AZD1222 COVID-19 vaccine.

This CDR3 is CASSQSRGQGIYEQYF. The CDR3 DNA reads TGCGCCAGCAGCCAATCTCGCGGACAGGGTATCTACGAGCAGTACTTC. The rearrangement joins TRBV4-1 to TRBJ2-7; 8 bases map to TRBD1. The length of the CDR3 is 16 residues. J was trimmed by 3 bases and V by 2 bases; bases with no gene match: 9. In germline, CDR1 is MGHRA, CDR2 YSYEKL.

V usage is TRBV5-6 and J usage is TRBJ1-5, with D maybe TRBD1 (5 bases). The CDR3 runs 17 residues. Germline V gene sequence: CDR1 SGHDT, CDR2 YYEEEE. The V and J ends lost 3 bases and 0 bases respectively, with 16 bases between them. CDR3 DNA: TGTGCCAGCAGCTGGGGGTCAGGGACCGCTAGCAATCAGCCCCAGCATTTT. Its protein product is CASSWGSGTASNQPQHF.

V usage is TRBV6-1 and J usage is TRBJ2-5; tentative D call: TRBD2 (6 bases). V lost 0 bases and J 1 base, leaving 9 bases between the germline ends. The germline V gene encodes CDR1 MNHNS and CDR2 SASEGT. This CDR3 has 15 amino acids. The CDR3 DNA is TGTGCCAGCAGTGAAGCGGGGGGTGGCCAAGAGACCCAGTACTTC. This encodes CASSEAGGGQETQYF.

The rearrangement links TRBV15 to TRBJ2-7; possibly TRBD2 for D (6 bases). The V gene's germline CDR1 is LNHNV and CDR2 YYDKDF (reference sequence). With 5 bases removed from V and 5 bases from J, the gap between germline ends came to 19 bases. This CDR3 spans 15 amino acids. CDR3 sequence: CATSGGGLVFHEQYF. In nucleotides, the CDR3 is TGTGCCACCAGCGGAGGAGGGCTAGTGTTCCACGAGCAGTACTTC.

This sequence joins TRBV4-3 and TRBJ2-1, with TRBD2 identical over 9 bases. The V and J ends lost 3 bases and 6 bases, in that order; junction bases with no gene match: 6. The CDR3 length is 15 residues. Germline CDR1 is LGHNA and CDR2 is YSLEER. As DNA, the CDR3 is TGCGCCAGCAGCCACGGGACTAGCAGAGCCAATGAGCAGTTCTTC. Amino acid sequence: CASSHGTSRANEQFF.

The chain carries TRBV7-2 and TRBJ1-2; 7 bases are a match to TRBD1. Trimming removed 5 bases from V and 3 bases from J; junction bases left unmatched: 3. This CDR3 contains 13 residues. Germline loops: CDR1 SGHTA, CDR2 FQGNSA. CDR3 loop: CASSLGQYYGYTF. The DNA for the CDR3 is TGTGCCAGCAGCCTGGGACAGTACTATGGCTACACCTTC.

This clone was seen only once. This sequence joins TRBV5-6 and TRBJ2-7, with D possibly being TRBD2 (7 bases). V lost 4 bases, J lost 4 bases, and 18 bases lay in between. The germline V gene has CDR1 SGHDT and CDR2 YYEEEE. CDR3 size: 15 residues. In nucleotides, the CDR3 is TGTGCCAGCAGCCAAGGGGGGGCTTGGATTTACGAGCAGTACTTC. It specifies CASSQGGAWIYEQYF.

CDR3 sequence (DNA): TGTGCCAGCAGTGAAGCGTCAGGAAACACCATATATTTT. Its protein is CASSEASGNTIYF. The rearrangement links TRBV6-1 to TRBJ1-3, with D uncertain. Trimming left V 0 bases short and J 4 bases short, with 4 bases between. Germline assignment: CDR1 MNHNS and CDR2 SASEGT. The CDR3 contains 13 residues.

The rearrangement links TRBV3-1 (or the pseudogene TRBV3-2) to TRBJ1-5; D may be TRBD1 (5 bases). Per germline, CDR1 LGHDT and CDR2 YNNKEL (reference sequence). V was cut by 1 base and J by 7 bases, with 14 bases left in between. The CDR3 sequence is 15 residues long. The CDR3 loop reads CASSQAAGRGQPQHF. The CDR3 nucleotides read TGTGCCAGCAGCCAAGCTGCAGGGAGAGGGCAGCCCCAGCATTTT.